What follows are 26 T cell receptor beta chains derived from one specimen sequenced in a study of control samples from healthy donors and cancer patients. Sequenced by immunoSEQ multiplex PCR; TCRdb stores in-frame clones only, minus some. The data contain about 130,000 clones, around 90% of them seen just once; the ten biggest clones take up more than 2%. The specimen was blood. The receptors were gathered from a man aged 18 to 30 in good health.

The chain carries TRBV19 and TRBJ1-2, with a tentative D call TRBD1 (5 bases). The CDR3 extends over 14 amino acids. V lost 1 base to trimming and J lost 2 bases, with 8 bases between them. The germline CDR1 and CDR2 sequences are LNHDA and SQIVND (reference sequence). The CDR3, as DNA: TGTGCCAGTAGTATAGTAGGGGAAAACTATGGCTACACCTTC. Translated, it gives CASSIVGENYGYTF.

The chain uses TRBV5-4 and TRBJ2-7; TRBD1 agrees at 8 bases. In germline, CDR1 is SGHNT, CDR2 YYREEE (reference sequence). The CDR3 runs 15 residues. V shed 3 bases and J 2 bases; nucleotides not matched to a gene: 7. CDR3: CASSSKDRVTYEQYF. In DNA, the CDR3 is TGTGCCAGCAGCTCCAAGGACAGGGTAACCTACGAGCAGTACTTC.

This clone was found a few times. The chain combines TRBV28 with TRBJ1-6; 7 bases align to TRBD1. Germline-derived CDR1 and CDR2 are MDHEN and SYDVKM. With 5 bases clipped from V and 9 bases from J, the junction kept 10 bases outside the gene matches. The CDR3 sequence is 15 residues long. DNA of the CDR3: TGTGCCAGCAGTAAACGACAGGGAAAGGGTTCACCCCTCCACTTT. Translating gives CASSKRQGKGSPLHF.

This rearrangement joins TRBV11-3 to TRBJ2-7; the match to TRBD2 covers 7 bases. In germline, CDR1 is SGHNT, CDR2 YENEEA. The V segment lost 2 bases and the J segment 6 bases; nucleotides outside the gene matches: 1. The CDR3 sequence is 12 residues long. CDR3: CASSLTGGEQYV. The CDR3 bases are TGTGCCAGCAGCTTAACGGGAGGCGAGCAGTACGTC.

The chain joins TRBV11-2 to TRBJ2-7; no clear D. Trimming took off 2 bases at V and 0 bases at J, with 8 bases between the two ends. CDR1 SGHAT and CDR2 FQNNGV come from the germline V gene. The CDR3 sequence is 14 residues long. CDR3 in amino acids: CASSLTRSSYEQYF. The CDR3 DNA follows: TGTGCCAGCAGCTTAACTCGCAGCTCCTACGAGCAGTACTTC.

V is TRBV25-1 and J is TRBJ1-1; D perhaps matches TRBD1 (5 bases). The germline CDR1 and CDR2 sequences are MGHDK and SYGVNS. CDR3 length equals 15 residues. The ends were cut back, 3 bases at V and 1 base at J, with 12 bases in the middle. CDR3 DNA: TGTGCCAGCAGTGAGACAAATGGGGGGAACACTGAAGCTTTCTTT. Amino acids: CASSETNGGNTEAFF.

This chain connects TRBV30 to TRBJ1-4; tentative D call: TRBD1 (5 bases). V dropped 0 bases and J dropped 7 bases, with 12 bases sitting between them. Germline V CDR1 and CDR2: GTSNPN, SVGIG (reference sequence). The CDR3 spans 14 residues. This CDR3 is CAWSVGGTVEKLFF. The CDR3 DNA sequence: TGTGCCTGGAGTGTGGGGGGAACTGTTGAAAAACTGTTTTTT.

The chain uses TRBV19 and TRBJ1-3; D unclear. The germline CDR1 and CDR2 sequences are LNHDA and SQIVND (reference sequence). V dropped 5 bases and J dropped 4 bases, with 18 bases sitting between them. The CDR3 extends over 16 amino acids. DNA for the CDR3: TGTGCCAGTAGTCCTATCCTCCCCGTTTCCGGAAACACCATATATTTT. As protein: CASSPILPVSGNTIYF.

The chain combines TRBV4-3 with TRBJ2-3; no firm D call. The germline V gene has CDR1 LGHNA and CDR2 YSLEER. The CDR3 is 13 amino acids. V shed 4 bases and J shed 5 bases, with 10 bases lying between them. The chain's CDR3 is CASSPSWEDTQYF. CDR3 sequence (DNA): TGCGCCAGCAGCCCCTCATGGGAAGATACGCAGTATTTT.

The V call is TRBV6-5, the J call TRBJ2-7, with 8 bases lining up with TRBD2. V trimming: 7 bases; J trimming: 5 bases; junction bases outside the gene matches: 10. Germline V gene data show CDR1 as MNHEY and CDR2 as SVGAGI. The CDR3 contains 14 residues. CDR3 protein: CASTARGVVHEQYF. As DNA, the CDR3 is TGTGCCAGCACCGCGCGGGGGGTTGTCCACGAGCAGTACTTC.

The chain links TRBV27 to TRBJ2-1, with 10 positions matching TRBD2. This CDR3 contains 15 residues. Germline-derived CDR1 and CDR2 are MNHEY and SMNVEV (reference sequence). V lost 6 bases, J lost 8 bases, and 10 bases stayed unmatched. CDR3 in amino acids: CASRPVSGGGYEQFF. In DNA, the CDR3 is TGTGCCAGCAGGCCAGTGAGCGGGGGGGGTTATGAGCAGTTCTTC.

This clone has a single count. The chain has TRBV11-3 and TRBJ2-2; no clear D. Germline CDR1 SGHNT, CDR2 YENEEA. The V end lost 2 bases, the J end lost 2 bases, and 3 bases lay between the germline ends. The CDR3 is 13 amino acids. CDR3 DNA sequence: TGTGCCAGCAGCTTAATTAACACCGGGGAGCTGTTTTTT. The encoded protein is CASSLINTGELFF. The full variable domain, rest sourced from reference TRBV11-3 and TRBJ2-2, is EAGVVQSPRYKIIEKKQPVAFWCNPISGHNTLYWYLQNLGQGPELLIRYENEEAVDDSQLPKDRFSAERLKGVDSTLKIQPAELGDSAVYLCASSLINTGELFFGEGSRLTVL.

This clone has only a few counts. The chain joins TRBV7-2 to TRBJ2-1; D unclear. Germline lookup yields CDR1 SGHTA and CDR2 FQGNSA. With 0 bases removed from V and 4 bases from J, the gap between germline ends came to 10 bases. The length of the CDR3 is 15 residues. The CDR3 coding sequence is TGTGCCAGCAGCTTAGCTTTTAGCCGTTACAATGAGCAGTTCTTC. It is translated as CASSLAFSRYNEQFF.

This clone was found once. V is TRBV5-5 and J is TRBJ2-1, with D tentatively TRBD2 (7 bases). Trimming removed 6 bases from V and 9 bases from J, with 25 bases in between. The CDR3 consists of 16 residues. Germline assignment: CDR1 SGHKS and CDR2 YYEKEE (reference sequence). The CDR3, as DNA: TGTGCCAGCAACCCTTTCCCCCAAGGGGGGGTAGGTGAGCAGTTCTTC. It is translated as CASNPFPQGGVGEQFF. The full variable domain, rest sourced from reference TRBV5-5 and TRBJ2-1, is DAGVTQSPTHLIKTRGQQVTLRCSPISGHKSVSWYQQVLGQGPQFIFQYYEKEERGRGNFPDRFSARQFPNYSSELNVNALLLGDSALYLCASNPFPQGGVGEQFFGPGTRLTVL.

J is TRBJ1-1 and V is TRBV7-9; D not certain. The CDR3 has 14 residues. The germline V gene encodes CDR1 SEHNR and CDR2 FQNEAQ (reference sequence). V gave up 4 bases and J gave up 4 bases, with 13 bases separating them. CDR3 loop: CASSSPGVGTEAFF. In DNA, the CDR3 is TGTGCCAGCAGCTCACCCGGCGTGGGCACTGAAGCTTTCTTT. Drawing the rest from reference TRBV7-9 and TRBJ1-1, the complete variable domain is DTGVSQNPRHKITKRGQNVTFRCDPISEHNRLYWYRQTLGQGPEFLTYFQNEAQLEKSRLLSDRFSAERPKGSFSTLEIQRTEQGDSAMYLCASSSPGVGTEAFFGQGTRLTVV.

The chain links TRBV27 to TRBJ1-2; D is ambiguous. V was shortened by 0 bases and J by 3 bases, with 14 bases between the two germline ends. Germline V CDR1 and CDR2: MNHEY, SMNVEV (reference sequence). There are 16 residues in the CDR3. CDR3 region: CASSLSVFANHYGYTF. The DNA for the CDR3 is TGTGCCAGCAGTTTATCGGTGTTCGCCAATCACTATGGCTACACCTTC.

V and J are TRBV3-1 (or the pseudogene TRBV3-2) and TRBJ2-3; 8 bases fit TRBD2. Unmatched junction bases numbered 7, after V lost 6 bases and J lost 5 bases. There are 14 residues in the CDR3. The germline V gene encodes CDR1 LGHDT and CDR2 YNNKEL (reference sequence). The DNA of the CDR3 is TGTGCCAGCAGACAACGGGGGGGGATAGATACGCAGTATTTT. Translation: CASRQRGGIDTQYF.

The chain links TRBV5-6 to TRBJ2-1; TRBD2 might be the D (6 bases). The CDR3 extends over 12 amino acids. Germline V lookup: CDR1 SGHDT, CDR2 YYEEEE. The ends were cut back, 3 bases at V and 10 bases at J, with 11 bases in the middle. The CDR3 coding sequence is TGTGCCAGCAGCTCTAGCGCGGGGGAGCAGTTCTTC. It encodes CASSSSAGEQFF. The whole variable domain, remainder taken from reference TRBV5-6 and TRBJ2-1, is DAGVTQSPTHLIKTRGQQVTLRCSPKSGHDTVSWYQQALGQGPQFIFQYYEEEERQRGNFPDRFSGHQFPNYSSELNVNALLLGDSALYLCASSSSAGEQFFGPGTRLTVL.

This clone was picked up a small number of times. CDR3 sequence reads: CASSSTDNEKLFF. The CDR3 nucleotides are TGTGCCAGCAGTTCCACGGATAATGAAAAACTGTTTTTT. This chain links TRBV28 with TRBJ1-4; D is ambiguous. Germline values: CDR1 MDHEN, CDR2 SYDVKM. This CDR3 contains 13 residues. V lost 4 bases, J lost 4 bases, and 7 bases lay in between.

V usage is TRBV28 and J usage is TRBJ1-1; D may be TRBD1 (6 bases). Germline-derived CDR1 and CDR2 are MDHEN and SYDVKM. The CDR3 totals 17 residues. V shed 3 bases and J shed 1 base, with 18 bases lying between them. The CDR3 region has the DNA TGTGCCAGCAGTTTTCGGGGCCTGGGGGCACGGAACACTGAAGCTTTCTTT. Protein product: CASSFRGLGARNTEAFF.

V and J are TRBV29-1 and TRBJ2-5; perhaps TRBD2 as D (5 bases). Germline V CDR1 and CDR2: SQVTM, ANQGSEA. The CDR3 runs 15 residues. V lost 4 bases, J lost 1 base, and 16 bases lay in between. CDR3 protein: CSVVLGVRLQETQYF. DNA of the CDR3: TGCAGCGTTGTGCTCGGGGTAAGGCTCCAAGAGACCCAGTACTTC.

The chain recombines TRBV3-1 (or the pseudogene TRBV3-2) with TRBJ2-7; possible D gene TRBD1, 6 bases. The V gene lost 5 bases and the J gene lost 3 bases, with 8 bases spanning the gap. CDR1 is LGHDT, CDR2 YNNKEL, per germline (reference sequence). This CDR3 is 12 amino acids long. The CDR3 coding sequence is TGTGCCAGCAGCTACAGGGACTACGAGCAGTACTTC. It specifies CASSYRDYEQYF.

This clone was seen ten or more times. The chain uses TRBV3-1 (or the pseudogene TRBV3-2) and TRBJ1-2, with TRBD1 matching over 7 bases. Germline values: CDR1 LGHDT, CDR2 YNNKEL (reference sequence). V shed 4 bases, J shed 7 bases, and the junction held 9 bases outside the gene matches. The CDR3 is made up of 14 amino acids. The CDR3 sequence: CASSREQGVGGYTF. CDR3 DNA sequence: TGTGCCAGCAGCCGAGAGCAGGGGGTGGGTGGCTACACCTTC.

The rearrangement uses TRBV24-1 and TRBJ2-1, with D possibly called TRBD1 or TRBD2 (5 bases each). This CDR3 is built from 13 residues. CDR1 is KGHDR and CDR2 is SFDVKD in the germline V gene. Trimming removed 9 bases at V and 1 base at J, with 9 bases between. The CDR3 reads CATSWGSYNEQFF. CDR3 bases: TGTGCCACCTCTTGGGGGTCCTACAATGAGCAGTTCTTC.

The V and J genes are TRBV19 and TRBJ2-1; 9 bases line up with TRBD2. Trimming at V came to 8 bases and at J to 4 bases, leaving 6 bases not matched to a gene. Germline V gene lookup returns CDR1 LNHDA and CDR2 SQIVND (reference sequence). This CDR3 has 14 residues. In nucleotides, the CDR3 is TGTGCCAGTGGTCCTAGCGGGGTTTACAATGAGCAGTTCTTC. Its protein product is CASGPSGVYNEQFF.

The V gene is TRBV11-2, the J gene TRBJ1-1; D might be TRBD1 (6 bases). CDR1 is SGHAT and CDR2 is FQNNGV in the germline V gene. This CDR3 has 14 amino acids. Trimming left V 5 bases short and J 4 bases short, with 14 bases between. This chain's CDR3 is CASSPQGRGTEAFF. In DNA, the CDR3 is TGTGCCAGCAGCCCCCAGGGGCGCGGCACTGAAGCTTTCTTT.